This is a list of T cell receptor beta chains from one sample in a study of T cell responses to AZD1222 COVID-19 vaccine. Sequencing used immunoSEQ multiplex PCR; TCRdb keeps in-frame clones, though not all of them. The table includes about 140,000 clones, roughly 87% detected once. The starting material was peripheral blood, obtained 28 days after the second AZD1222 dose. The receptors here all came from an adult who received the AZD1222 COVID-19 vaccine. CDR3s include the opening cysteine and the closing phenylalanine or tryptophan. A D gene is named only where the DNA matches it firmly. Size tells how often a clone was seen (once, few, many) or the class of an expanded clone, and some rows leave it out.

J gene: TRBJ2-7
V gene: TRBV27
clone size: once
D gene: TRBD2
CDR3 DNA: TGTGCCAGCAGTGCTCGCCCCCCACTAGCGGGCCTCTCCTACGAGCAGTACTTC
CDR3 protein: CASSARPPLAGLSYEQYF

J gene: TRBJ2-1
V gene: TRBV10-2
clone size: -
D gene: TRBD2
CDR3 DNA: TGCGCCAGCTGGACTAGCGGGAGGAACAATGAGCAGTTCTTC
CDR3 protein: CASWTSGRNNEQFF

J gene: TRBJ2-1
V gene: TRBV6-2/TRBV6-3
clone size: -
D gene: -
CDR3 DNA: TGTGCCAGCAGTTCCCGGGACTCCTACAATGAGCAGTTCTTC
CDR3 protein: CASSSRDSYNEQFF

J gene: TRBJ2-7
V gene: TRBV7-2
clone size: -
D gene: -
CDR3 DNA: TGTGCCAGCACCTGGGTAGGGGTTGACTACGAGCAGTACTTC
CDR3 protein: CASTWVGVDYEQYF

J gene: TRBJ1-1
V gene: TRBV2
clone size: -
D gene: -
CDR3 DNA: TGTGCCAGCGCCTCCCATCCTCCGAACACTGAAGCTTTCTTT
CDR3 protein: CASASHPPNTEAFF

J gene: TRBJ2-3
V gene: TRBV29-1
clone size: -
D gene: -
CDR3 DNA: TGCAGCGTTTTGTGGGACAGCACAGATACGCAGTATTTT
CDR3 protein: CSVLWDSTDTQYF

J gene: TRBJ2-7
V gene: TRBV6-1
clone size: -
D gene: -
CDR3 DNA: TGTGCCAGCAGTTCTTGGGAAAGCTCCTACGAGCAGTACTTC
CDR3 protein: CASSSWESSYEQYF

J gene: TRBJ1-1
V gene: TRBV5-1
clone size: -
D gene: -
CDR3 DNA: TGCGCCAGCAGCTTGGTTACTGTAAACACTGAAGCTTTCTTT
CDR3 protein: CASSLVTVNTEAFF

J gene: TRBJ1-4
V gene: TRBV21-1
clone size: -
D gene: -
CDR3 DNA: TGTGCCAGCAGCAGGGGTTTTAATGAAAAACTGTTTTTT
CDR3 protein: CASSRGFNEKLFF

J gene: TRBJ2-1
V gene: TRBV12-5
clone size: -
D gene: TRBD2
CDR3 DNA: TGTGCTAGTGGTTCCAGGACTAGCGGGAGGTTAAATGAGCAGTTCTTC
CDR3 protein: CASGSRTSGRLNEQFF

J gene: TRBJ1-2
V gene: TRBV7-3
clone size: few
D gene: TRBD1
CDR3 DNA: TGTGCCAGCAGCCCTACAGGGGGGGGCTATGGCTACACCTTC
CDR3 protein: CASSPTGGGYGYTF

J gene: TRBJ1-1
V gene: TRBV28
clone size: -
D gene: -
CDR3 DNA: TGTGCCAGCTTGGGGGGCGGGAACACTGAAGCTTTCTTT
CDR3 protein: CASLGGGNTEAFF

J gene: TRBJ2-7
V gene: TRBV6-2/TRBV6-3
clone size: -
D gene: -
CDR3 DNA: TGTGCCAGCAGTAACTACGAGCAGTACTTC
CDR3 protein: CASSNYEQYF

J gene: TRBJ2-1
V gene: TRBV19
clone size: -
D gene: -
CDR3 DNA: TGTGCCTCCTCCCCCCGGACACCCAGACCGGGACTCAGCTCCTACAATGAGCAGTTCTTC
CDR3 protein: CASSPRTPRPGLSSYNEQFF

J gene: TRBJ1-2
V gene: TRBV7-2
clone size: -
D gene: -
CDR3 DNA: TGTGCCAGCAGCTCCGATGGGGGTCGGGGCATTCGTGGGGGCTACACCTTC
CDR3 protein: CASSSDGGRGIRGGYTF

J gene: TRBJ2-5
V gene: TRBV5-6
clone size: -
D gene: TRBD1
CDR3 DNA: TGTGCCAGCAGCTGGGGGACAGGGGTAGGCCAAGAGACCCAGTACTTC
CDR3 protein: CASSWGTGVGQETQYF

J gene: TRBJ2-7
V gene: TRBV4-1
clone size: -
D gene: TRBD1
CDR3 DNA: TGCGCCAGCAGCCAAGATGACACAGGGGTGTACGAGCAGTACTTC
CDR3 protein: CASSQDDTGVYEQYF

J gene: TRBJ1-2
V gene: TRBV5-5
clone size: -
D gene: -
CDR3 DNA: TGTGCCAGCAGCTTGGCGGGTCGGACTGGCTATGGCTACACCTTC
CDR3 protein: CASSLAGRTGYGYTF

J gene: TRBJ2-2
V gene: TRBV7-9
clone size: once
D gene: TRBD2
CDR3 DNA: TGTGCCAGCAGCAACCCAGCGGGAGGGCTGCAAACCCGATACGCGAACACCGGGGAGCTGTTTTTT
CDR3 protein: CASSNPAGGLQTRYANTGELFF

J gene: TRBJ1-3
V gene: TRBV2
clone size: -
D gene: -
CDR3 DNA: TGTGCCAGCAGCCCCGAGCGTGTTGGAAACACCATATATTTT
CDR3 protein: CASSPERVGNTIYF

J gene: TRBJ1-1
V gene: TRBV27
clone size: -
D gene: -
CDR3 DNA: TGTGCCAGCAGTTATGGGGGGGTGAACACTGAAGCTTTCTTT
CDR3 protein: CASSYGGVNTEAFF

J gene: TRBJ1-3
V gene: TRBV4-3
clone size: -
D gene: -
CDR3 DNA: TGCGCCAGCAGCCAAGATAAGGGGAGGAAGGGAAACACCATATATTTT
CDR3 protein: CASSQDKGRKGNTIYF

J gene: TRBJ2-2
V gene: TRBV2
clone size: -
D gene: -
CDR3 DNA: TGTGCCAGCCGTATAACGCCGAACACCGGGGAGCTGTTTTTT
CDR3 protein: CASRITPNTGELFF

J gene: TRBJ2-3
V gene: TRBV24-1
clone size: -
D gene: -
CDR3 DNA: TGTGCCACCGGTACGCAGGGGGATACGCAGTATTTT
CDR3 protein: CATGTQGDTQYF

J gene: TRBJ2-2
V gene: TRBV3-1/TRBV3-2
clone size: -
D gene: TRBD2
CDR3 DNA: TGTGCCAGCAGCCGTAGCGGGATCATAGCCGGGGAGCTGTTTTTT
CDR3 protein: CASSRSGIIAGELFF